Listed below are T cell receptor beta chains from one sample, sequenced in a study of Tregs in tolerant kidney transplant recipients. These receptors' antigens are unknown. Some clones are missing from TCRdb's copy, which holds only in-frame ones; the method was immunoSEQ multiplex PCR. The sample lists about 16,000 clones, roughly 58% seen once, with about 3.5% in the top ten. Sequences were obtained from Tregs from blood cultured with allogeneic cells. Receptor source: a human donor in good health. CDR3s include the opening cysteine and the closing phenylalanine or tryptophan. The order of the fields is clone size, V gene, D gene, J gene, CDR3 protein, CDR3 DNA. D genes are given only for firm matches. Some rows mark clone size as missing; the rest say once, few, many or name a class of expanded clone.

few	TRBV9	TRBD1	TRBJ2-2	CASSVFGQGLNTGELFF	TGTGCCAGCAGCGTTTTTGGACAGGGGCTTAACACCGGGGAGCTGTTTTTT
-	TRBV4-1	-	TRBJ1-5	CASSQSRGGGQPQHF	TGCGCCAGCAGCCAATCCCGGGGGGGTGGGCAGCCCCAGCATTTT
few	TRBV5-1	-	TRBJ1-3	CASSTGAEGASGNTIYF	TGCGCCAGCAGCACGGGGGCCGAAGGAGCTTCTGGAAACACCATATATTTT
-	TRBV10-3	-	TRBJ2-7	CASSSEQGFYEQYF	TGTGCCAGCAGTTCAGAACAGGGATTCTACGAGCAGTACTTC
once	TRBV4-3	TRBD2	TRBJ2-3	CASSQVHSGRTSTDTQYF	TGCGCCAGCAGCCAAGTTCATAGCGGGAGGACTAGCACAGATACGCAGTATTTT
-	TRBV5-1	-	TRBJ2-7	CASSPGLPYEQYF	TGCGCCAGCAGCCCAGGACTGCCCTACGAGCAGTACTTC
-	TRBV5-1	-	TRBJ2-7	CASSLISGLGEQYF	TGCGCCAGCAGCTTGATTAGCGGCCTCGGGGAGCAGTACTTC
once	TRBV6-5	TRBD1	TRBJ2-7	CASSRDRGASYEQYF	TGTGCCAGCAGTCGGGACAGGGGGGCATCCTACGAGCAGTACTTC
-	TRBV2	-	TRBJ1-1	CASSQKGMNTEAFF	TGTGCCAGCAGCCAAAAGGGGATGAACACTGAAGCTTTCTTT
-	TRBV6-5	-	TRBJ1-1	CASSYGIRAFF	TGTGCCAGCAGTTACGGGATTAGGGCTTTCTTT
-	TRBV19	TRBD1	TRBJ1-1	CASRKDRDGTEAFF	TGTGCCAGTCGAAAAGACAGGGACGGTACTGAAGCTTTCTTT
-	TRBV6-6	-	TRBJ1-1	CASSYLAGEAFF	TGTGCCAGCAGTTACCTTGCGGGTGAAGCTTTCTTT
-	TRBV7-2	-	TRBJ2-1	CASSSHINEQFF	TGTGCCAGCAGCTCTCACATTAATGAGCAGTTCTTC
few	TRBV19	-	TRBJ2-2	CASSRTVSLNTGELFF	TGTGCCAGTAGTCGGACTGTTTCCTTGAACACCGGGGAGCTGTTTTTT
-	TRBV10-3	-	TRBJ2-2	CATRLSVNTGELFF	TGTGCCACCCGGCTGAGCGTGAACACCGGGGAGCTGTTTTTT
-	TRBV7-9	-	TRBJ2-5	CASSLPGETQYF	TGTGCCAGCAGTCTCCCGGGAGAGACCCAGTACTTC
-	TRBV7-2	TRBD2	TRBJ2-1	CASSFRGAGGINEQFF	TGTGCCAGCAGCTTTAGGGGAGCGGGGGGTATCAATGAGCAGTTCTTC
-	TRBV11-2	-	TRBJ2-1	CASSQDAGFYNEQFF	TGTGCCAGCAGCCAAGACGCGGGGTTCTACAATGAGCAGTTCTTC
-	TRBV10-3	-	TRBJ1-6	CAISDLIRPNSPLHF	TGTGCCATCAGTGATTTGATCCGCCCAAATTCACCCCTCCACTTT